A single sample gave rise to the 28 T cell receptor beta chains below, sequenced in a study of cytomegalovirus exposure and HLA in healthy donors. Use of 60 Vbeta and 13 Jbeta primers characterized the PCR. Sequenced by immunoSEQ multiplex PCR; TCRdb stores in-frame clones only, minus some. Of approximately 140,000 clones listed, 76% are singletons. Sequenced material: PBMCs. The receptors come from a man in his forties in good health and CMV-seronegative.

The V gene is TRBV30, the J gene TRBJ2-6; 7 positions match TRBD1. The germline gives CDR1 GTSNPN, CDR2 SVGIG (reference sequence). The CDR3 has 15 residues. V gave up 8 bases and J gave up 1 base; unmatched junction bases: 8. CDR3 DNA: TGTGCCCGCCAGGGGGTGGTTTCTGGGGCCAACGTCCTGACTTTC. Its protein product is CARQGVVSGANVLTF.

The chain joins TRBV11-2 to TRBJ2-5; possible D gene TRBD2, 5 bases. The germline V gene has CDR1 SGHAT and CDR2 FQNNGV. Trimming took off 5 bases at V and 2 bases at J, with 9 bases between the two ends. The CDR3 contains 13 residues. The CDR3 DNA is TGTGCCAGCAGCGGACCGGGACAAGAGACCCAGTACTTC. Protein product: CASSGPGQETQYF.

The chain employs TRBV28 and TRBJ1-6; D possibly corresponds to TRBD1 (6 bases). The CDR3 is 17 residues long. Trimming shortened V by 1 base and J by 4 bases, and 14 bases separated the two germline ends. CDR1 and CDR2 (germline): MDHEN, SYDVKM. The CDR3 here is CASSLSRTVTYNSPLHF. CDR3 DNA: TGTGCCAGCAGTTTATCCCGGACAGTTACGTATAATTCACCCCTCCACTTT.

The V gene is TRBV7-7, the J gene TRBJ2-5; the D gene is possibly TRBD2 (6 bases). With 2 bases removed from V and 4 bases from J, the gap between germline ends came to 11 bases. The CDR3 totals 14 residues. Germline CDR1 is SSHAT and CDR2 is FNYEAQ (reference sequence). This CDR3 reads CASSLFGTRETQYF. CDR3 bases: TGTGCCAGCAGCTTATTCGGGACTCGAGAGACCCAGTACTTC.

CDR3 protein: CSVVLGQNTEAFF. In nucleotides, the CDR3 is TGCAGCGTTGTGCTGGGGCAGAACACTGAAGCTTTCTTT. This chain connects TRBV29-1 to TRBJ1-1, with D possibly being TRBD1 (5 bases). The CDR3 is 13 residues long. V lost 4 bases and J 1 base, leaving 10 bases between the germline ends. CDR1 is SQVTM and CDR2 is ANQGSEA in the germline V gene.

V and J are TRBV5-6 and TRBJ2-3; possibly TRBD1 for D (5 bases). The CDR3 length is 14 residues. CDR1 SGHDT and CDR2 YYEEEE come from the germline V gene. V was trimmed by 3 bases and J by 4 bases, leaving 12 bases between them. The CDR3 sequence is CASSSPGKPDTQYF. The CDR3 coding sequence is TGTGCCAGCAGCTCCCCAGGGAAGCCAGATACGCAGTATTTT.

This chain links TRBV4-2 with TRBJ2-7; 12 nucleotides match TRBD2. V was pared by 1 base and J by 6 bases, with 4 bases of the junction left unmatched. This CDR3 contains 15 residues. CDR1 and CDR2 from the germline V gene are LGHNA and YNFKEQ. Written as DNA, the CDR3 is TGTGCCAGCAGCCAAGCCGGGACTAGCGGGTTCGAGCAGTACTTC. Translating it yields CASSQAGTSGFEQYF.

V usage is TRBV21-1 and J usage is TRBJ2-3; the D call TRBD2 from the table was never checked on the DNA. TRBV21-1 is deemed a pseudogene. CDR3 length: 19 residues. The CDR3 loop reads CASSIRGAMGVGGWDTQYF. The CDR3 nucleotides read TGTGCCAGCAGCATAAGGGGGGCGATGGGTGTGGGGGGGTGGGATACGCAGTATTTT.

The rearrangement uses TRBV6-6 and TRBJ1-3; D possibly corresponds to TRBD1 (5 bases). Germline-derived CDR1 and CDR2 are MNHNY and SVGAGI (reference sequence). Trimming shortened V by 2 bases and J by 2 bases, and 10 bases separated the two germline ends. The CDR3 extends over 15 amino acids. The CDR3 loop is CASSYGQGAGNTIYF. The CDR3 DNA sequence: TGTGCCAGCAGTTACGGGCAGGGCGCTGGAAACACCATATATTTT.

About this clone itself: One junction end disagrees with the germline gene, perhaps due to a read error. Other DNA sequences in the sample encode the same CDR3. This chain connects TRBV28 to TRBJ2-7, with TRBD2 identical over 10 bases. CDR1 is MDHEN, CDR2 SYDVKM, per germline. The CDR3 is 15 residues long. The CDR3 protein is CASSSGSGGPYEQYF. The CDR3 DNA is TGTGCTAGCAGTTCTGGTAGCGGGGGGCCCTACGAGCAGTACTTC.

This clone was counted between two and nine times. This chain joins TRBV4-1 and TRBJ2-2; 10 nucleotides align to TRBD1. There are 16 residues in the CDR3. V was pared by 3 bases and J by 3 bases, with 4 bases of the junction left unmatched. Germline-derived CDR1 and CDR2 are MGHRA and YSYEKL. The CDR3 region has the DNA TGCGCCAGCAGCCAGGGACAGGGGCGAGACACCGGGGAGCTGTTTTTT. Its translation is CASSQGQGRDTGELFF.

This clone was picked up a small number of times. In nucleotides, the CDR3 is TGCGCCAGCAGCTTTGGGACTAGCGGGGGGCAAGAGACCCAGTACTTC. Translation: CASSFGTSGGQETQYF. The rearrangement joins TRBV4-3 to TRBJ2-5; 15 positions agree with TRBD2. Losses at the gene ends were 5 bases for V and 2 bases for J; bases not matched to a gene: 3. Germline V gives CDR1 LGHNA, CDR2 YSLEER. The CDR3 has 16 residues.

Remarks on this clone: A junction end diverges from the germline sequence, so it may reflect a read error. The chain is built from TRBV2 and TRBJ2-4, with 12 bases lining up with TRBD1. This CDR3 is built from 18 residues. CDR1 SNHLY and CDR2 FYNNEI come from the germline V gene. The CDR3 sequence is CASSEAHPGQGAKNSQYF. The CDR3 region has the DNA TGTGCCAGCAGTGAAGCGCACCCGGGACAGGGGGCCAAAAACAGTCAGTACTTC.

This chain connects TRBV7-8 to TRBJ2-1; D might be TRBD2 (6 bases). The CDR3 has 15 amino acids. V lost 7 bases and J 6 bases, leaving 19 bases between the germline ends. Germline assignment: CDR1 SGHVS and CDR2 FQNEAQ. The CDR3 is CASTLRRELGNEQFF. The CDR3 DNA follows: TGTGCCAGCACCCTACGGCGGGAACTGGGCAATGAGCAGTTCTTC.

The V gene is TRBV2, the J gene TRBJ1-2; 10 bases line up with TRBD1. Trimming at V came to 6 bases and at J to 5 bases, leaving 9 bases not matched to a gene. This CDR3 region has 15 residues. Germline lookup yields CDR1 SNHLY and CDR2 FYNNEI. In nucleotides, the CDR3 is TGTGCCAGCAGCCCCCGACAGGGGGCTTGGTATGGCTACACCTTC. Translating it yields CASSPRQGAWYGYTF.

This rearrangement joins TRBV6-4 to TRBJ2-3, with TRBD1 matching 8 bases. Germline V gene sequence: CDR1 MRHNA, CDR2 SNTAGT. The CDR3 runs to 14 residues. The V segment lost 6 bases and the J segment 1 base; nucleotides outside the gene matches: 3. CDR3 bases: TGTGCCAGCAGCAAGACAGGGGGCACAGATACGCAGTATTTT. It is translated as CASSKTGGTDTQYF.

The chain employs TRBV27 and TRBJ2-2; 7 bases align to TRBD2. The V gene's germline CDR1 is MNHEY and CDR2 SMNVEV (reference sequence). The CDR3 length is 15 residues. V was pared by 0 bases and J by 4 bases, with 2 bases of the junction left unmatched. CDR3 in amino acids: CASSLSGGITGELFF. The CDR3 region has the DNA TGTGCCAGCAGTTTATCCGGGGGGATCACCGGGGAGCTGTTTTTT.

This chain connects TRBV4-1 to TRBJ1-5; D might be TRBD1 (5 bases). The CDR3 sequence is 14 residues long. Germline-derived CDR1 and CDR2 are MGHRA and YSYEKL. The ends were cut back, 0 bases at V and 6 bases at J, with 9 bases in the middle. CDR3 in amino acids: CASSQDREGQPQHF. The CDR3 bases are TGCGCCAGCAGCCAAGACAGGGAGGGTCAGCCCCAGCATTTT.

The chain has TRBV5-4 and TRBJ2-5, with D possibly being TRBD2 (5 bases). The V end was cut by 0 bases, the J end by 4 bases, with 13 bases between. This CDR3 region has 15 residues. The germline V gene encodes CDR1 SGHNT and CDR2 YYREEE (reference sequence). Written as DNA, the CDR3 is TGTGCCAGCAGCTTGGCTCTGGACGGACTAGAGACCCAGTACTTC. Its protein product is CASSLALDGLETQYF.

CDR3 nucleotides: TGTGCCAGCAGCTTGACTAGCGGAGAGACCCAGTACTTC. Translation: CASSLTSGETQYF. J is TRBJ2-5 and V is TRBV7-2, with 9 bases that match TRBD2. The junction had 0 bases not matched to a gene; V was cut back by 3 bases and J by 4 bases. The CDR3 has 13 residues. The V gene's germline CDR1 is SGHTA and CDR2 FQGNSA.

V usage is TRBV27 and J usage is TRBJ1-5; 9 positions agree with TRBD1. Germline CDR1 MNHEY, CDR2 SMNVEV (reference sequence). The CDR3 sequence is 15 residues long. V was clipped by 5 bases and J by 6 bases; unmatched bases: 8. CDR3 sequence: CASSPDRGFSQPQHF. The DNA of the CDR3 is TGTGCCAGCAGTCCGGACAGGGGTTTTTCTCAGCCCCAGCATTTT.

This clone was seen more than once but under ten times. Other DNA sequences in the same sample also yield this CDR3. V usage is TRBV27 and J usage is TRBJ2-3, with a possible D match to TRBD2 (6 bases). Trimming took off 2 bases at V and 0 bases at J, with 12 bases between the two ends. CDR3 length equals 16 residues. Germline values: CDR1 MNHEY, CDR2 SMNVEV (reference sequence). CDR3 amino acids: CASSLRAGYSTDTQYF. The CDR3 coding sequence is TGTGCCAGCAGTTTACGAGCGGGTTATAGCACAGATACGCAGTATTTT.

This clone was counted a single time. This sequence joins TRBV27 and TRBJ2-7, with 8 positions matching TRBD1. This CDR3 contains 15 residues. V lost 4 bases and J lost 2; bases outside the gene matches: 7. Germline V gene sequence: CDR1 MNHEY, CDR2 SMNVEV (reference sequence). In nucleotides, the CDR3 is TGTGCCAGCAGTTCCCGGGACAGGAGAACCTACGAGCAGTACTTC. Protein: CASSSRDRRTYEQYF.

This clone was seen only a few times. The rearrangement joins TRBV6-5 to TRBJ2-5, with 9 bases identical to TRBD2. The CDR3 has 14 amino acids. Germline lookup yields CDR1 MNHEY and CDR2 SVGAGI. Trimming took 5 bases from V and 7 from J; bases not matched to a gene: 8. The CDR3 region is CASSPGRGGMTQYF. As DNA, the CDR3 is TGTGCCAGCAGTCCCGGGCGGGGGGGGATGACCCAGTACTTC.

Only a few counts were recorded for this clone. This chain connects TRBV28 to TRBJ2-5, with D possibly being TRBD1 (5 bases). The CDR3 has 15 residues. Germline loops: CDR1 MDHEN, CDR2 SYDVKM. The V end lost 6 bases, the J end lost 1 base, and 15 bases lay between the germline ends. CDR3 DNA: TGTGCCAGCAGCCCCTCGACAGCAGGCCAAGAGACCCAGTACTTC. This sequence encodes CASSPSTAGQETQYF.

V and J are TRBV19 and TRBJ2-3, with TRBD1 as a possible D gene (5 bases). The V and J ends lost 1 base and 2 bases respectively, with 10 bases between them. This CDR3 has 15 residues. Germline CDR1 LNHDA, CDR2 SQIVND (reference sequence). In DNA form, the CDR3 reads TGTGCCAGTAGTATAGCCAGGGAATACACAGATACGCAGTATTTT. Residues: CASSIAREYTDTQYF.

The V and J genes are TRBV7-9 and TRBJ2-1; tentatively, D is TRBD2 (5 bases). CDR1 SEHNR and CDR2 FQNEAQ come from the germline V gene (reference sequence). The CDR3 consists of 16 residues. Trimming took 5 bases from V and 6 from J, leaving 20 bases between them. The CDR3: CASSPLPGEGPNEQFF. The CDR3 nucleotides read TGTGCCAGCAGCCCTTTACCCGGGGAAGGGCCCAATGAGCAGTTCTTC.

The chain employs TRBV7-9 and TRBJ2-5; TRBD2 aligns across 10 bases. The germline CDR1 and CDR2 sequences are SEHNR and FQNEAQ (reference sequence). J gave up 1 base and V 7 bases, and 6 bases lay outside the gene matches. This CDR3 region has 15 residues. The CDR3 spells CASTELAGIQETQYF. The CDR3 region has the DNA TGTGCCAGCACCGAACTAGCGGGGATCCAAGAGACCCAGTACTTC.